The sequence of this T cell receptor (beta chain) was determined in a study of blood T cell repertoires in COVID-19. TCRdb's copy holds only in-frame clones and misses some; the assay was immunoSEQ multiplex PCR. The profile covers 100,000 or so clones, with roughly 87% appearing a single time and 7.4% taken by the ten largest. The clonotype was recovered from a man between 25 and 39 years old in a cohort sampled during active COVID-19. Sequenced: peripheral blood.

The DNA of the CDR3 is TGTGCCAGCAGTCTTAGCGGGGGGGCGGGTACGCAGTATTTT. Translated, it gives CASSLSGGAGTQYF. V usage is TRBV2 and J usage is TRBJ2-3, with TRBD2 matching over 11 bases. Germline V lookup: CDR1 SNHLY, CDR2 FYNNEI. The CDR3 is 14 amino acids. With 5 bases clipped from V and 8 bases from J, the junction kept 6 bases outside the gene matches.